One sample yielded the 27 T cell receptor beta chains listed below, sequenced in a study of T-cell reconstitution after alpha-beta-depleted transplantation in children. Researchers prepared the TCRbeta library using unique molecular identifiers, the study reports. TCRdb processed the PCR reads anew with MiXCR; each CDR3 protein has one entry. The sample carries about 980,000 distinct CDR3 sequences, about 29% recorded once. Sample: PBMCs, mostly from graft donor cells, taken 360 days after TCRalphabeta/CD19-depleted stem cell transplant. The receptors originated from a boy under two years old who had a stem cell transplant for SCID, so the T cells may come from the graft donor.

This clonotype was seen a handful of times. This chain joins TRBV19 and TRBJ2-5; tentatively, D is TRBD2 (5 bases). V lost 7 bases to trimming and J lost 1 base, with 10 bases between them. The CDR3 covers 13 residues. Germline CDR1 and CDR2: LNHDA and SQIVND (reference sequence). CDR3 in DNA: TGTGCCAGTAACCCGGGATTCCAAGAGACCCAGTACTTC. It is translated as CASNPGFQETQYF. The whole variable domain, filled in from reference TRBV19 and TRBJ2-5, reads DGGITQSPKYLFRKEGQNVTLSCEQNLNHDAMYWYRQDPGQGLRLIYYSQIVNDFQKGDIAEGYSVSREKKESFPLTVTSAQKNPTAFYLCASNPGFQETQYFGPGTRLLVL.

The chain carries TRBV6-1 and TRBJ1-1; 7 bases agree with TRBD1. The CDR3 has 17 amino acids. The V gene's germline CDR1 is MNHNS and CDR2 SASEGT. Trimming removed 6 bases from V and 0 bases from J; junction bases left unmatched: 13. The CDR3 loop is CASSRVQGGGMNTEAFF. The DNA of the CDR3 is TGTGCCAGCAGCCGGGTACAGGGAGGGGGCATGAACACTGAAGCTTTCTTT.

J is TRBJ1-4 and V is TRBV6-5; the D is unclear. V lost 2 bases and J 8 bases, leaving 9 bases between the germline ends. The germline CDR1 and CDR2 sequences are MNHEY and SVGAGI. CDR3 length: 13 residues. CDR3: CASSYHGTEKLFF. CDR3 DNA sequence: TGTGCCAGCAGTTACCACGGCACAGAAAAACTGTTTTTT.

This clonotype was seen only a few times. The genes are TRBV20-1 and TRBJ1-1; D is perhaps TRBD1 (5 bases). CDR3 length equals 12 residues. Trimming took off 3 bases at V and 6 bases at J, with 11 bases between the two ends. Germline CDR1 and CDR2: DFQATT and SNEGSKA (reference sequence). CDR3 protein: CSASGAFSEAFF. DNA of the CDR3: TGCAGTGCTAGTGGGGCCTTTTCTGAAGCTTTCTTT.

The chain links TRBV6-5 to TRBJ1-3; D not certain. V lost 4 bases, J lost 0 bases, and 10 bases lay in between. Germline CDR1 is MNHEY and CDR2 is SVGAGI. This CDR3 contains 15 residues. CDR3 in amino acids: CASSSTTGSGNTIYF. CDR3 sequence (DNA): TGTGCCAGCAGTTCCACCACCGGCTCTGGAAACACCATATATTTT.

Notes on this clonotype: At one boundary the junction diverges from the germline segment, which might be a read error. The rearrangement joins TRBV12-3 or TRBV12-4 to TRBJ2-1; D is unresolved. CDR3 length equals 13 residues. CDR3 sequence: CASSTEVTLPLLF. In DNA, the CDR3 is TGTGCCAGCAGTACCGAGGTGACGCTGCCTTTGCTCTTC.

This clonotype showed up many times. The chain recombines TRBV9 with TRBJ2-3; D is possibly TRBD2 (7 bases). Germline V gene lookup returns CDR1 SGDLS and CDR2 YYNGEE. The CDR3 extends over 16 amino acids. V was cut by 5 bases and J by 5 bases, with 21 bases left in between. The CDR3 reads CASRKGGANLGDTQYF. DNA of the CDR3: TGTGCCAGCAGAAAAGGGGGGGCCAACCTCGGAGATACGCAGTATTTT. The complete variable domain, with remaining parts taken from reference TRBV9 and TRBJ2-3, reads DSGVTQTPKHLITATGQRVTLRCSPRSGDLSVYWYQQSLDQGLQFLIQYYNGEERAKGNILERFSAQQFPDLHSELNLSSLELGDSALYFCASRKGGANLGDTQYFGPGTRLTVL.

This clonotype appeared a few times. The chain carries TRBV11-2 and TRBJ2-3; D is uncertain. This CDR3 comprises 14 residues. Germline assignment: CDR1 SGHAT and CDR2 FQNNGV. V was pared by 2 bases and J by 4 bases, with 10 bases between. As DNA, the CDR3 is TGTGCCAGCAGCTTATCCGTCTACCCAGATACGCAGTATTTT. Protein sequence: CASSLSVYPDTQYF.

The chain couples TRBV9 to TRBJ1-1, with TRBD1 identical over 12 bases. J was trimmed by 6 bases and V by 4 bases; bases with no gene match: 7. Germline loops: CDR1 SGDLS, CDR2 YYNGEE. The CDR3 runs 15 residues. CDR3 loop: CASSPGQGALSEAFF. The CDR3 DNA reads as TGTGCCAGCAGCCCGGGACAGGGGGCTCTCTCTGAAGCTTTCTTT. Looking up the rest from reference TRBV9 and TRBJ1-1 gives the full variable domain: DSGVTQTPKHLITATGQRVTLRCSPRSGDLSVYWYQQSLDQGLQFLIQYYNGEERAKGNILERFSAQQFPDLHSELNLSSLELGDSALYFCASSPGQGALSEAFFGQGTRLTVV.

This clonotype has just a few counts. The genes are TRBV4-1 and TRBJ2-1; 8 bases fit TRBD2. The CDR3 is 16 amino acids. Germline assignment: CDR1 MGHRA and CDR2 YSYEKL. Losses at the gene ends were 5 bases for V and 9 bases for J; bases not matched to a gene: 15. DNA of the CDR3: TGCGCCAGCAGCTTTGCGCCGGGACTAGGGTCAGGTGAGCAGTTCTTC. Translated: CASSFAPGLGSGEQFF.

This sequence joins TRBV4-1 and TRBJ1-1; 9 bases align to TRBD1. The CDR3 is 14 residues long. CDR1 and CDR2 (germline): MGHRA, YSYEKL. V shed 1 base, J shed 11 bases, and the junction held 8 bases outside the gene matches. CDR3 bases: TGCGCCAGCAGCCAAGTGGGACAGGGCACGGCGGCTTTCTTT. It yields the protein CASSQVGQGTAAFF.

The sample holds a few counts of this clonotype. The chain recombines TRBV6-1 with TRBJ2-5; TRBD2 might be the D (6 bases). V lost 3 bases, J lost 1 base, and 9 bases lay in between. The germline CDR1 and CDR2 sequences are MNHNS and SASEGT. This CDR3 spans 14 amino acids. The CDR3 is CASSEPGLQETQYF. The CDR3 DNA is TGTGCCAGCAGTGAGCCGGGACTCCAAGAGACCCAGTACTTC.

This clonotype was counted a single time. CDR3 protein: CASSVSGGLAGGETQYF. The CDR3 nucleotides are TGTGCCAGCAGTGTTTCCGGCGGACTAGCCGGGGGTGAGACCCAGTACTTC. The chain has TRBV2 and TRBJ2-5, with 8 bases matching TRBD2. This CDR3 is 17 amino acids long. The V gene's germline CDR1 is SNHLY and CDR2 FYNNEI. V gave up 4 bases and J gave up 5 bases; unmatched junction bases: 15. Full variable domain (missing parts from reference TRBV2 and TRBJ2-5): EPEVTQTPSHQVTQMGQEVILRCVPISNHLYFYWYRQILGQKVEFLVSFYNNEISEKSEIFDDQFSVERPDGSNFTLKIRSTKLEDSAMYFCASSVSGGLAGGETQYFGPGTRLLVL.

The chain has TRBV20-1 and TRBJ1-6; the match to TRBD1 covers 11 bases. Germline V lookup: CDR1 DFQATT, CDR2 SNEGSKA (reference sequence). This CDR3 contains 14 residues. V dropped 6 bases and J dropped 3; count of bases not matched to a gene: 1. This CDR3 is CSAGTGGYNSPLHF. DNA of the CDR3: TGCAGTGCCGGGACAGGGGGCTATAATTCACCCCTCCACTTT.

This chain uses TRBV20-1 with TRBJ2-7, with 9 bases identical to TRBD2. The CDR3 has 13 residues. The V gene end was trimmed by 6 bases and the J gene end by 3 bases; junction bases not matched to a gene: 6. Germline V lookup: CDR1 DFQATT, CDR2 SNEGSKA (reference sequence). The CDR3 sequence is CSALISGGYEQYF. The CDR3 nucleotides are TGCAGTGCGCTTATTAGCGGGGGCTACGAGCAGTACTTC.

The CDR3 DNA reads TGTGCCAGCAGTCGCCGGGACGGCTCTGAAGCTTTCTTT. Residues: CASSRRDGSEAFF. The chain recombines TRBV6-1 with TRBJ1-1; TRBD1 is a possible D gene (5 bases). CDR1 and CDR2 from the germline V gene are MNHNS and SASEGT. Trimming took 5 bases from V and 6 from J, leaving 13 bases between them. The CDR3 covers 13 residues.

This clonotype was seen a few times. The rearrangement uses TRBV18 and TRBJ1-4, with D hard to call. Trimming removed 4 bases at V and 8 bases at J, with 8 bases between. Germline CDR1 is KGHSH and CDR2 is LQKENI. This CDR3 has 12 amino acids. The CDR3 region is CASSQNREKLFF. The CDR3 DNA sequence: TGTGCCAGCTCACAAAATCGGGAAAAACTGTTTTTT.

The gene calls are TRBV29-1 and TRBJ2-3; the D gene is possibly TRBD2 (5 bases). This CDR3 spans 11 amino acids. Per germline, CDR1 SQVTM and CDR2 ANQGSEA. The ends were cut back, 6 bases at V and 6 bases at J, with 10 bases in the middle. Here the CDR3 DNA reads TGCAGCGTCGAGGGATGGGATACGCAGTATTTT. Translating it yields CSVEGWDTQYF.

This clonotype turned up a few times. The chain combines TRBV11-3 with TRBJ1-2, with 9 bases fitting TRBD1. Germline V gene data show CDR1 as SGHNT and CDR2 as YENEEA. The CDR3 consists of 16 residues. V dropped 3 bases and J dropped 4; count of bases not matched to a gene: 9. The CDR3 DNA follows: TGTGCCAGCAGCTTGTCTCCCGGGACAGGGACCTATGGCTACACCTTC. It encodes CASSLSPGTGTYGYTF.

The chain recombines TRBV5-1 with TRBJ1-1; D call uncertain. Germline loops: CDR1 SGHRS, CDR2 YFSETQ. The length of the CDR3 is 14 residues. Trimming took 4 bases from V and 0 from J, leaving 10 bases between them. CDR3 in amino acids: CASSPQTMNTEAFF. The CDR3 DNA is TGCGCCAGCAGCCCACAGACCATGAACACTGAAGCTTTCTTT. Looking up the rest from reference TRBV5-1 and TRBJ1-1 gives the full variable domain: KAGVTQTPRYLIKTRGQQVTLSCSPISGHRSVSWYQQTPGQGLQFLFEYFSETQRNKGNFPGRFSGRQFSNSRSEMNVSTLELGDSALYLCASSPQTMNTEAFFGQGTRLTVV.

This clonotype was picked up a small number of times. The CDR3 protein is CASSEWDDGPNQPQHF. CDR3 nucleotide sequence: TGTGCCAGCAGTGAATGGGATGACGGACCAAATCAGCCCCAGCATTTT. V and J are TRBV2 and TRBJ1-5; D is ambiguous. V lost 2 bases and J lost 4, with 15 bases in between. The CDR3 extends over 16 amino acids. CDR1 is SNHLY, CDR2 FYNNEI, per germline.

This clonotype has only a few counts. V is TRBV4-1 and J is TRBJ2-4, with D uncertain. The V gene lost 1 base and the J gene lost 5 bases, with 6 bases spanning the gap. Germline V CDR1 and CDR2: MGHRA, YSYEKL. The CDR3 consists of 13 residues. CDR3: CASSQARENIQYF. Written as DNA, the CDR3 is TGCGCCAGCAGCCAAGCACGGGAAAACATTCAGTACTTC.

The chain combines TRBV20-1 with TRBJ2-5, with 8 bases matching TRBD2. V trimming: 6 bases; J trimming: 5 bases; junction bases outside the gene matches: 8. CDR3 length: 13 amino acids. Germline CDR1 reads DFQATT; CDR2 reads SNEGSKA (reference sequence). The DNA of the CDR3 is TGCAGTGCACCCGGACTAGCTGGCGAGACCCAGTACTTC. Encoded protein: CSAPGLAGETQYF.

This clonotype appeared a few times. This chain connects TRBV4-3 to TRBJ2-1; no clear D. The CDR3 loop spans 15 amino acids. Trimming took off 1 base at V and 4 bases at J, with 11 bases between the two ends. Per the germline V gene, CDR1 is LGHNA and CDR2 is YSLEER. CDR3 residues: CASSQGQEGYNEQFF. Written as DNA, the CDR3 is TGCGCCAGCAGCCAAGGGCAAGAAGGGTACAATGAGCAGTTCTTC.

The chain has TRBV25-1 and TRBJ2-1, with 9 bases identical to TRBD2. V was clipped by 2 bases and J by 2 bases; unmatched bases: 1. Germline-derived CDR1 and CDR2 are MGHDK and SYGVNS. The CDR3 is made up of 15 amino acids. The CDR3 DNA sequence: TGTGCCAGCAGTGAAAGCGGGGGGACCTACAATGAGCAGTTCTTC. This translates into CASSESGGTYNEQFF. Looking up the rest from reference TRBV25-1 and TRBJ2-1 gives the full variable domain: EADIYQTPRYLVIGTGKKITLECSQTMGHDKMYWYQQDPGMELHLIHYSYGVNSTEKGDLSSESTVSRIRTEHFPLTLESARPSHTSQYLCASSESGGTYNEQFFGPGTRLTVL.

The rearrangement uses TRBV10-1 and TRBJ2-3; 9 nucleotides match TRBD2. In germline, CDR1 is WNHNN, CDR2 SYGVQD (reference sequence). This CDR3 comprises 15 residues. V was pared by 2 bases and J by 4 bases, with 4 bases of the junction left unmatched. DNA for the CDR3: TGCGCCAGCAGTGAGGGGCGGGGGGGGGCAGATACGCAGTATTTT. Residues: CASSEGRGGADTQYF.

This clonotype was seen a few times. The chain combines TRBV12-3 or TRBV12-4 with TRBJ2-5; 9 bases agree with TRBD2. With 3 bases clipped from V and 5 bases from J, the junction kept 7 bases outside the gene matches. This CDR3 spans 15 amino acids. CDR3 in DNA: TGTGCCAGCAGTTTTGGCGGGGGGGCACGTGAGACCCAGTACTTC. It codes for CASSFGGGARETQYF.